This entry describes one T cell receptor (beta chain). No antigen is known for it. This sample stems from a study of shared clonotypes between healthy human individuals. Study-wide results and caveats: The diversity represented, both genetic and in exposure history, was limited by few donors.

V dropped 3 bases and J dropped 4 bases, with 7 bases sitting between them. Germline lookup yields CDR1 DFQATT and CDR2 SNEGSKA (reference sequence). CDR3 length: 11 amino acids. The assay was immunoSEQ multiplex PCR, and TCRdb's table has in-frame clones only and misses some. The table shows approximately 1,500,000 clones, with around 98% occurring only once. The chain links TRBV20-1 to TRBJ2-7; D gene uncertain. This clonotype was sampled from a man aged 25 to 40 in good health. The sample consisted of naive CD4+ T cells sorted from blood. This sample's subset: CD45RA+ positively selected. The CDR3 reads CSASEAYEQYF. The CDR3 coding sequence is TGCAGTGCTAGTGAGGCGTACGAGCAGTACTTC.